This passage covers 28 T cell receptor beta chains from one sample sequenced in a study of post-analysis software for immune sequencing data. The study, taken as a whole, reports: TRBV5-6, TRBV5-1 and TRBV20-1 belonged to a set of a few TRBV segments that were more frequent in patients than controls.

No cognate antigen is known for these TCRs. Unique molecular identifiers had been added to the TCR beta cDNA libraries. TCRdb reprocessed the PCR reads via MiXCR and lists one record per CDR3 protein. The sample yields 170,000 or so distinct CDR3 sequences, roughly 30% seen once. The sample consisted of blood. The receptors here all came from a girl aged 10 to 17 with multiple sclerosis.

In the case of this clonotype: This could be a read error, since a much larger clone is one nucleotide away. The CDR3 end shows no conserved phenylalanine or tryptophan, and so a read error is likely. The genes are TRBV27 and TRBJ2-1, with D perhaps TRBD2 (6 bases). This CDR3 has 15 residues. CDR1 and CDR2 from the germline V gene are MNHEY and SMNVEV (reference sequence). The V gene lost 8 bases and the J gene lost 0 bases, with 14 bases spanning the gap. The DNA of the CDR3 is TGTGCCAGCCGGAAGCGGGCAAGCTCCTACAATGAGCAGTTCCTC. It yields the protein CASRKRASSYNEQFL.

A few counts support this clonotype. V is TRBV6-1 and J is TRBJ1-2; D remains ambiguous. V dropped 7 bases and J dropped 5 bases, with 14 bases sitting between them. Looked up from germline, CDR1 is MNHNS and CDR2 is SASEGT. This CDR3 spans 13 amino acids. For the CDR3, the DNA is TGTGCCAGCAATATAGTGACGGAATATGGCTACACCTTC. It specifies CASNIVTEYGYTF.

In its sample, this clonotype was seen a few times. The CDR3 DNA reads as TGTGCCAGCAGCAAGACAGGGATTACAGATACGCAGTATTTT. This translates into CASSKTGITDTQYF. This chain connects TRBV27 to TRBJ2-3; TRBD1 matches 7 bases. Germline CDR1 and CDR2: MNHEY and SMNVEV (reference sequence). V shed 6 bases and J 3 bases; nucleotides not matched to a gene: 6. This CDR3 has 14 amino acids.

This clonotype was seen repeatedly, ten times or more. This chain joins TRBV7-9 and TRBJ2-7; D remains ambiguous. Trimming shortened V by 3 bases and J by 5 bases, and 8 bases separated the two germline ends. The germline V gene has CDR1 SEHNR and CDR2 FQNEAQ (reference sequence). The CDR3 extends over 12 amino acids. CDR3 sequence (DNA): TGTGCCAGCAGCTTTCCTCGGGACGAGCAGTACTTC. Amino acids: CASSFPRDEQYF.

The table lists this clonotype with a few counts. The chain recombines TRBV2 with TRBJ2-3, with 7 bases aligning to TRBD2. Trimming removed 2 bases from V and 2 bases from J; junction bases left unmatched: 7. CDR1 SNHLY and CDR2 FYNNEI come from the germline V gene. The CDR3 sequence is 16 residues long. The CDR3 DNA reads as TGTGCCAGCAGTGAAAGGGCGGGAGTCCTCACAGATACGCAGTATTTT. The encoded protein is CASSERAGVLTDTQYF.

This clonotype has just a few counts. The V gene is TRBV28, the J gene TRBJ1-4; the D gene is possibly TRBD1 (6 bases). This CDR3 comprises 16 residues. V gave up 2 bases and J gave up 0 bases, with 10 bases separating them. The germline V gene has CDR1 MDHEN and CDR2 SYDVKM. The chain's CDR3 is CASSLKRGTTNEKLFF. For the CDR3, the DNA is TGTGCCAGCAGTTTAAAAAGGGGGACAACTAATGAAAAACTGTTTTTT.

Note on this clonotype: A much larger clone lies a single base off, so this may be a read error. V and J are TRBV12-3 or TRBV12-4 and TRBJ2-5; the D call may be TRBD1 or TRBD2 (6 bases each). The CDR3 is 15 residues long. V was cut by 6 bases and J by 5 bases, with 19 bases left in between. CDR3 loop: CASSYPGRRGETQYF. The DNA for the CDR3 is TGTGCCAGCAGCTACCCGGGTCGGAGGGGGGAGACCCAGTACTTC.

The chain carries TRBV6-5 and TRBJ2-1; D is ambiguous. The CDR3 consists of 14 residues. Germline lookup yields CDR1 MNHEY and CDR2 SVGAGI. V was clipped by 2 bases and J by 2 bases, with 7 bases between them. CDR3 sequence: CASSYGLPYNEQFF. Written as DNA, the CDR3 is TGTGCCAGCAGTTACGGGCTCCCCTACAATGAGCAGTTCTTC.

This clonotype was seen more than once but under ten times. The V gene is TRBV14, the J gene TRBJ2-3; D tentatively fits TRBD1 or TRBD2 (5 bases each). The CDR3 extends over 16 amino acids. Per the germline V gene, CDR1 is SGHDN and CDR2 is FVKESK. V lost 0 bases and J 4 bases, leaving 14 bases between the germline ends. CDR3 protein: CASSQDEGRGADTQYF. The CDR3 coding sequence is TGTGCCAGCAGCCAAGATGAGGGGCGCGGCGCAGATACGCAGTATTTT.

This CDR3 is CATSDPGMYEQFF. DNA for the CDR3: TGTGCCACCAGTGACCCGGGAATGTATGAGCAGTTCTTC. The gene calls are TRBV24-1 and TRBJ2-1, with D possibly TRBD2 on 5 matching bases. Trimming took 4 bases from V and 8 from J, leaving 11 bases between them. There are 13 residues in the CDR3. Germline CDR1 KGHDR, CDR2 SFDVKD.

A word on this clonotype: At one end the junction does not follow the germline gene, possibly because of a read error. The genes are TRBV20-1 and TRBJ1-1; possibly TRBD1 for D (5 bases). CDR1 DFQATT and CDR2 SNEGSKA come from the germline V gene (reference sequence). This CDR3 spans 16 amino acids. The CDR3 bases are TGCAGTGCGAGAGTCACAGGCGGAAAAAGAGGGTCTGAAGCTTTCTTT. Translation: CSARVTGGKRGSEAFF.

Of note for this clonotype: Given a much more abundant clone one base away, this may be a read error. The V gene is TRBV2, the J gene TRBJ2-4; D gene ambiguous. Germline V gives CDR1 SNHLY, CDR2 FYNNEI. This CDR3 region has 12 residues. The V end was cut by 4 bases, the J end by 15 bases, with 16 bases between. CDR3 nucleotides: TGTGCCAGCAGTGTCTACGACGTAGTCTCGTACTTC. Translating it yields CASSVYDVVSYF.

This clonotype was counted ten times or more. The J gene is TRBJ2-7, the V gene TRBV10-3; D gene uncertain. The CDR3 sequence is 12 residues long. Deletions cut 3 bases from V and 5 bases from J, with 8 bases between. Germline CDR1 is ENHRY and CDR2 is SYGVKD. The CDR3 protein is CAISEERDEQYF. CDR3 sequence (DNA): TGTGCCATCAGTGAAGAAAGGGACGAGCAGTACTTC.

This clonotype was seen more than once but under ten times. The chain has TRBV5-1 and TRBJ2-3, with 13 bases aligning to TRBD2. The CDR3 covers 17 residues. The V gene's germline CDR1 is SGHRS and CDR2 YFSETQ. J lost 4 bases, V lost 4 bases, and 9 bases had no gene match. The CDR3 DNA sequence: TGCGCCAGCAGCCCGGAACTAGCGGGAGGGCGGGCAGATACGCAGTATTTT. This gives the protein CASSPELAGGRADTQYF.

The sample holds a few counts of this clonotype. This clone may be a read error of a much larger clone one base away. J is TRBJ2-7 and V is TRBV10-3, with no clear D. The CDR3 consists of 12 residues. Trimming pared 3 bases from V and 3 bases from J, leaving 6 bases between. CDR1 is ENHRY and CDR2 is SYGVKD in the germline V gene. The CDR3: CAISDSCYEQYF. The CDR3 DNA is TGTGCCATCAGTGATTCCTGCTACGAGCAGTACTTC.

The V call is TRBV12-3 or TRBV12-4, the J call TRBJ1-2; a weak D match, TRBD1 (6 bases). V was trimmed by 9 bases and J by 4 bases, leaving 15 bases between them. CDR3 length: 13 amino acids. The CDR3 DNA is TGTGCCAGTTTCATCAGGGGACCCTATGGCTACACCTTC. It is translated as CASFIRGPYGYTF.

Of note for this clonotype: A much bigger clone sits one base away, suggesting this may be a read error. The chain links TRBV5-1 to TRBJ2-7; TRBD2 aligns across 11 bases. Germline V CDR1 and CDR2: SGHRS, YFSETQ. This CDR3 region has 17 residues. This CDR3 reads CAGSLMTSGDLTYEQYF. The CDR3 DNA reads TGCGCCGGCAGCCTGATGACTAGCGGGGACCTAACCTACGAGCAGTACTTC.

This clonotype came up many times. The V and J genes are TRBV30 and TRBJ2-5; D is perhaps TRBD2 (5 bases). V was shortened by 0 bases and J by 7 bases, with 15 bases between the two germline ends. This CDR3 contains 14 residues. Germline-derived CDR1 and CDR2 are GTSNPN and SVGIG (reference sequence). The DNA for the CDR3 is TGTGCCTGGAGTGTAACCGGGGTTTCTGGGACCCAGTACTTC. Residues: CAWSVTGVSGTQYF.

This clonotype was detected only a few times. V gene TRBV20-1 combines with J gene TRBJ2-1, with 10 bases identical to TRBD2. The CDR3 is 15 amino acids. The J segment lost 1 base and the V segment lost 3 bases, leaving 3 bases of the junction unmatched. Per the germline V gene, CDR1 is DFQATT and CDR2 is SNEGSKA (reference sequence). The CDR3 is CSASLAGVSYNEQFF. In DNA form, the CDR3 reads TGCAGTGCTAGCCTAGCGGGAGTTTCCTACAATGAGCAGTTCTTC.

This clonotype has a single count. A much larger clone lies a single base off, so this may be a read error. The chain employs TRBV10-3 and TRBJ2-5, with D perhaps TRBD1 (6 bases). CDR3 length: 14 amino acids. Germline lookup yields CDR1 ENHRY and CDR2 SYGVKD. The CDR3 reads CAISEGQGRETRYF. The DNA of the CDR3 is TGTGCCATCAGTGAAGGGCAGGGGCGAGAGACCCGGTACTTC.

In this sample, this clonotype turned up a few times. The V call is TRBV12-3 or TRBV12-4, the J call TRBJ2-5; either TRBD1 or TRBD2 may supply D (5 bases each). This CDR3 region has 13 residues. Trimming cost V 5 bases and J 10 bases, with 17 bases left between them. This chain's CDR3 is CASSTAGTTLQYF. The CDR3 DNA is TGTGCCAGCAGTACTGCCGGGACCACCCTCCAGTACTTC.

The rearrangement links TRBV20-1 to TRBJ1-1; 7 nucleotides agree with TRBD1. V shed 5 bases and J 1 base; nucleotides not matched to a gene: 4. CDR1 is DFQATT, CDR2 SNEGSKA, per germline (reference sequence). This CDR3 is 13 amino acids long. The CDR3 nucleotides are TGCAGTGCTCTGAGGGGGCGGAACACTGAAGCTTTCTTT. Translation gives CSALRGRNTEAFF.

The chain couples TRBV6-5 to TRBJ1-2, with 11 bases lining up with TRBD1. Germline V gene lookup returns CDR1 MNHEY and CDR2 SVGAGI. The CDR3 spans 15 residues. Trimming cost V 4 bases and J 8 bases; bases outside gene matches: 9. CDR3 sequence (DNA): TGTGCCAGCAGTTCCACGGACAGGGGGCGACGGGGCTACACCTTC. It codes for CASSSTDRGRRGYTF.

The V gene is TRBV20-1, the J gene TRBJ2-1; D is possibly TRBD2 (5 bases). Germline CDR1 DFQATT, CDR2 SNEGSKA (reference sequence). Between the trimmed V and J ends, which lost 3 bases and 10 bases, there was a span of 13 bases. This CDR3 has 12 amino acids. Written as DNA, the CDR3 is TGCAGTGCTAGGGGATCAAGCGGAGAGCAGTTCTTC. It translates to CSARGSSGEQFF.

Points on this clonotype: A read error is possible here, since a much larger clone lies one base away. The chain links TRBV12-5 to TRBJ2-1, with 12 bases fitting TRBD2. Germline CDR1 is LGHNT and CDR2 is FRNRAP. J lost 1 base, V lost 2 bases, and 9 bases had no gene match. The CDR3 is 19 amino acids. CDR3 protein: CASGLLALAGGRSYNEQFF. The CDR3 DNA sequence: TGTGCTAGTGGTTTGTTGGCACTAGCGGGAGGTCGATCCTACAATGAGCAGTTCTTC.

This chain links TRBV5-1 with TRBJ2-1; TRBD1 matches at 12 bases. The junction had 12 bases not matched to a gene; V was cut back by 5 bases and J by 9 bases. The CDR3 consists of 16 residues. The germline gives CDR1 SGHRS, CDR2 YFSETQ. The DNA for the CDR3 is TGCGCCAGCAGAGAAGGGACAGGGGGCGCCTGGAGTGAGCAGTTCTTC. Amino acids: CASREGTGGAWSEQFF.

This clonotype was counted at least ten times. The V and J genes are TRBV12-3 or TRBV12-4 and TRBJ2-7; TRBD1 agrees at 7 bases. J gave up 2 bases and V 9 bases, and 4 bases lay outside the gene matches. CDR3 length: 12 amino acids. The CDR3 nucleotides read TGTGCCAGTAGACAGGGTCCCTACGAGCAGTACTTC. This codes for CASRQGPYEQYF.

The J gene is TRBJ2-1, the V gene TRBV10-3; TRBD1 matches 7 bases. The DNA matches TRBJ2-7 better at its end, which makes the J call doubtful. The CDR3 contains 15 residues. Germline CDR1 reads ENHRY; CDR2 reads SYGVKD. CDR3 region: CATRDSESSYNEQYF. CDR3 DNA sequence: TGTGCCACCCGGGACAGCGAAAGCTCCTACAATGAGCAGTACTTC.